This TCR beta chain was retrieved from a study of blood T cell repertoires in COVID-19. Original handling: Reference gene primers were amplified, and this amplification served to estimate nucleated cell counts. Profiling relied on immunoSEQ multiplex PCR, and the TCRdb table lists in-frame clones only, not all of them. V and J calls and clone size are those listed in that table; D and trimming were worked out from the DNA. The data show about 240,000 clones, roughly four fifths seen once. With 11 bases removed from V and 0 bases from J, the gap between germline ends came to 11 bases. Germline V gene data show CDR1 as WNHNN and CDR2 as SYGVQD (reference sequence). The length of the CDR3 is 13 residues.

This TCR was recovered from a woman between 65 and 79 years old with acute or convalescent COVID-19. The chain has TRBV10-1 and TRBJ1-3; D is unclear. Sequencing was carried out using peripheral blood. CDR3 protein: CALRRGSGNTIYF. The CDR3 region has the DNA TGCGCCCTACGGCGGGGCTCTGGAAACACCATATATTTT.